Listed below are T cell receptor beta chains from one sample, sequenced in a study of OX40 agonist ivuxolimab in advanced cancers. The assay was immunoSEQ multiplex PCR, and TCRdb's table has in-frame clones only and misses some. The data show tens of thousands of clones, about 91% seen once. The source was CD4+ or CD8+ T cells sorted from blood, collected in a trial of the OX40 agonist ivuxolimab. These receptors all come from an adult with an advanced solid tumor such as melanoma, head and neck, liver or kidney cancer. The CDR3 runs from the conserved cysteine through the conserved F or W. Each record gives: V gene, D gene, CDR3 length, J gene, clone size, CDR3 DNA, CDR3 protein. D genes are given only for firm matches. A clone size is listed for some rows: how often the clone was seen (once, few, many), or a class if it is expanded.

V gene: TRBV19; D gene: TRBD2; CDR3 length: 15; J gene: TRBJ2-1; clone size: once; CDR3 DNA: TGTGCCAGTAACGCGGGGGGGGCCTCCTACAATGAGCAGTTCTTC; CDR3 protein: CASNAGGASYNEQFF
V gene: TRBV13; D gene: TRBD2; CDR3 length: 16; J gene: TRBJ2-5; clone size: .; CDR3 DNA: TGTGCCAGCAGCTTAACGACTAGCGGGGGGAGGGAGACCCAGTACTTC; CDR3 protein: CASSLTTSGGRETQYF
V gene: TRBV27; D gene: .; CDR3 length: 16; J gene: TRBJ1-1; clone size: .; CDR3 DNA: TGTGCCAGCAGTTTATCGGGGGCAGGGGCGAACACTGAAGCTTTCTTT; CDR3 protein: CASSLSGAGANTEAFF
V gene: TRBV2; D gene: .; CDR3 length: 16; J gene: TRBJ1-2; clone size: .; CDR3 DNA: TGTGCCAGCATTCGGATGGGGACAACAAACAACTATGGCTACACCTTC; CDR3 protein: CASIRMGTTNNYGYTF
V gene: TRBV7-2; D gene: .; CDR3 length: 17; J gene: TRBJ2-6; clone size: .; CDR3 DNA: TGTGCCAGCAGCTTAGTCGGGGCAGGGACCGGGGCCAACGTCCTGACTTTC; CDR3 protein: CASSLVGAGTGANVLTF
V gene: TRBV2; D gene: .; CDR3 length: 13; J gene: TRBJ1-2; clone size: .; CDR3 DNA: TGTGCCAGCAGTGGGGGGCCAGCTTATGGCTACACCTTC; CDR3 protein: CASSGGPAYGYTF
V gene: TRBV7-9; D gene: TRBD2; CDR3 length: 16; J gene: TRBJ2-3; clone size: .; CDR3 DNA: TGTGCCAGCAGCTTACTAGCGGGGGGGGTCACAGATACGCAGTATTTT; CDR3 protein: CASSLLAGGVTDTQYF
V gene: TRBV19; D gene: TRBD1; CDR3 length: 16; J gene: TRBJ2-7; clone size: .; CDR3 DNA: TGTGCCAGTAGTCCGGGGACAGGCCAAAGCTCCTACGAGCAGTACTTC; CDR3 protein: CASSPGTGQSSYEQYF
V gene: TRBV30; D gene: .; CDR3 length: 12; J gene: TRBJ2-5; clone size: .; CDR3 DNA: TGTGCCTGGACCAGGGGACTAGAGACCCAGTACTTC; CDR3 protein: CAWTRGLETQYF
V gene: TRBV5-5; D gene: .; CDR3 length: 14; J gene: TRBJ1-1; clone size: .; CDR3 DNA: TGTGCCAGCAGCACCTGGTCCCAGAACACTGAAGCTTTCTTT; CDR3 protein: CASSTWSQNTEAFF
V gene: TRBV10-2; D gene: .; CDR3 length: 16; J gene: TRBJ2-2; clone size: .; CDR3 DNA: TGCGCCAGCACAAAGGGGGGCGGGGGACGCACCGGGGAGCTGTTTTTT; CDR3 protein: CASTKGGGGRTGELFF
V gene: TRBV5-1; D gene: .; CDR3 length: 13; J gene: TRBJ2-3; clone size: .; CDR3 DNA: TGCGCCAGCAGCCCGGGCCCCACAGATACGCAGTATTTT; CDR3 protein: CASSPGPTDTQYF
V gene: TRBV19; D gene: .; CDR3 length: 13; J gene: TRBJ2-1; clone size: .; CDR3 DNA: TGTGCCAGTAGTATAATACTAGACAATGAGCAGTTCTTC; CDR3 protein: CASSIILDNEQFF
V gene: TRBV23-1; D gene: .; CDR3 length: 15; J gene: TRBJ1-2; clone size: .; CDR3 DNA: TGCGCCAGCAGTTTCCCCCAGGGCTCTAACTATGGCTACACCTTC; CDR3 protein: CASSFPQGSNYGYTF
V gene: TRBV5-5; D gene: TRBD1; CDR3 length: 15; J gene: TRBJ1-1; clone size: once; CDR3 DNA: TGTGCCAGCAGCCGCCTACAGGGGGCACCCACTGAAGCTTTCTTT; CDR3 protein: CASSRLQGAPTEAFF
V gene: TRBV27; D gene: .; CDR3 length: 14; J gene: TRBJ1-1; clone size: .; CDR3 DNA: TGTGCCAGCAGTTTAAGGGGTGGGTACACTGAAGCTTTCTTT; CDR3 protein: CASSLRGGYTEAFF
V gene: TRBV18; D gene: TRBD2; CDR3 length: 18; J gene: TRBJ2-1; clone size: .; CDR3 DNA: TGTGCCAGCTCACCACCGTCGACGGAAGCGGGGGGGATCAATGAGCAGTTCTTC; CDR3 protein: CASSPPSTEAGGINEQFF
V gene: TRBV15; D gene: .; CDR3 length: 13; J gene: TRBJ1-2; clone size: .; CDR3 DNA: TGTGCCACCAGCAGAGATGGGTCCACCCGCTACACCTTC; CDR3 protein: CATSRDGSTRYTF
V gene: TRBV7-2; D gene: .; CDR3 length: 12; J gene: TRBJ2-7; clone size: few; CDR3 DNA: TGTGCCAGCAGCTTATGGGGCTACGAGCAGTACTTC; CDR3 protein: CASSLWGYEQYF
V gene: TRBV6-6; D gene: .; CDR3 length: 12; J gene: TRBJ1-1; clone size: .; CDR3 DNA: TGTGCCACCTCGTTCGGGAACACTGAAGCTTTCTTT; CDR3 protein: CATSFGNTEAFF
V gene: TRBV6-4; D gene: TRBD1; CDR3 length: 17; J gene: TRBJ1-4; clone size: .; CDR3 DNA: TGTGCCAGCAGACTGCGGGACAGGGAAGCCGATAATGAAAAACTGTTTTTT; CDR3 protein: CASRLRDREADNEKLFF
V gene: TRBV6-6; D gene: .; CDR3 length: 15; J gene: TRBJ2-7; clone size: .; CDR3 DNA: TGTGCCAGCAGTTACTCGATACAGTTGTGGGACGAGCAGTACTTC; CDR3 protein: CASSYSIQLWDEQYF
V gene: TRBV9; D gene: TRBD2; CDR3 length: 16; J gene: TRBJ2-1; clone size: .; CDR3 DNA: TGTGCCAGCAGCGTAGGGCGGAGCGGGGAAGGGGATGAGCAGTTCTTC; CDR3 protein: CASSVGRSGEGDEQFF
V gene: TRBV4-1; D gene: TRBD2; CDR3 length: 17; J gene: TRBJ2-5; clone size: .; CDR3 DNA: TGCGCCAGCAGCCAAGAATTAACTAGCGGGGGGGGCGAGACCCAGTACTTC; CDR3 protein: CASSQELTSGGGETQYF
V gene: TRBV6-5; D gene: .; CDR3 length: 13; J gene: TRBJ2-5; clone size: .; CDR3 DNA: TGTGCCAGCAGCCGGGGCCGCGGGGAGACCCAGTACTTC; CDR3 protein: CASSRGRGETQYF
V gene: TRBV2; D gene: TRBD1; CDR3 length: 15; J gene: TRBJ1-2; clone size: .; CDR3 DNA: TGTGCCAGCAGATCACAGGGGGCCTTATTCTATGGCTACACCTTC; CDR3 protein: CASRSQGALFYGYTF
V gene: TRBV7-3; D gene: .; CDR3 length: 14; J gene: TRBJ1-1; clone size: .; CDR3 DNA: TGTGCCAGCAGCTTAATGGGGGGAAACACTGAAGCTTTCTTT; CDR3 protein: CASSLMGGNTEAFF
V gene: TRBV6-6; D gene: .; CDR3 length: 13; J gene: TRBJ1-5; clone size: once; CDR3 DNA: TGTGCCAGCAGCCAGAACTCGAATCAGCCCCAGCATTTT; CDR3 protein: CASSQNSNQPQHF
V gene: TRBV5-6; D gene: .; CDR3 length: 14; J gene: TRBJ1-2; clone size: .; CDR3 DNA: TGTGCCAGCAGCTTTACCGGGACTAACTATGGCTACACCTTC; CDR3 protein: CASSFTGTNYGYTF
V gene: TRBV18; D gene: .; CDR3 length: 13; J gene: TRBJ2-3; clone size: .; CDR3 DNA: TGTGCCAGCTCACCCCCTAGCACAGATACGCAGTATTTT; CDR3 protein: CASSPPSTDTQYF
V gene: TRBV4-1; D gene: .; CDR3 length: 17; J gene: TRBJ2-7; clone size: .; CDR3 DNA: TGCGCCAGCAGCCAAGCTCCTAGGGGGCGGGAATCCTACGAGCAGTACTTC; CDR3 protein: CASSQAPRGRESYEQYF
V gene: TRBV2; D gene: TRBD1; CDR3 length: 14; J gene: TRBJ2-7; clone size: .; CDR3 DNA: TGTGCCAGCAGTCCACAGGGGGACCTCTACGAGCAGTACTTC; CDR3 protein: CASSPQGDLYEQYF
V gene: TRBV7-9; D gene: .; CDR3 length: 12; J gene: TRBJ1-1; clone size: .; CDR3 DNA: TGTGCCAGCAGCACATGGGTCACTGAAGCTTTCTTT; CDR3 protein: CASSTWVTEAFF
V gene: TRBV5-1; D gene: .; CDR3 length: 14; J gene: TRBJ2-5; clone size: .; CDR3 DNA: TGCGCCAGCAGCTTGGCAGGGGTCGGGGAGACCCAGTACTTC; CDR3 protein: CASSLAGVGETQYF
V gene: TRBV15; D gene: .; CDR3 length: 15; J gene: TRBJ2-7; clone size: .; CDR3 DNA: TGTGCCACCAGCAGAGATCCAGGGAGCTCCTACGAGCAGTACTTC; CDR3 protein: CATSRDPGSSYEQYF
V gene: TRBV28; D gene: TRBD2; CDR3 length: 13; J gene: TRBJ2-7; clone size: .; CDR3 DNA: TGTGCCACCTTTAGCGGGGGGTCCTACGAGCAGTACTTC; CDR3 protein: CATFSGGSYEQYF
V gene: TRBV6-6; D gene: .; CDR3 length: 15; J gene: TRBJ1-3; clone size: once; CDR3 DNA: TGTGCCAGCAGTTACAAAGGGGCGGCCGGAAACACCATATATTTT; CDR3 protein: CASSYKGAAGNTIYF
V gene: TRBV6-5; D gene: .; CDR3 length: 13; J gene: TRBJ2-7; clone size: .; CDR3 DNA: TGTGCCAGCAGTACGGACCGCGGTTACGAGCAGTACTTC; CDR3 protein: CASSTDRGYEQYF
V gene: TRBV7-8; D gene: .; CDR3 length: 15; J gene: TRBJ2-3; clone size: .; CDR3 DNA: TGTGCCAGCAGCTTATCCAGCGGAACCACAGATACGCAGTATTTT; CDR3 protein: CASSLSSGTTDTQYF
V gene: TRBV7-9; D gene: TRBD1; CDR3 length: 14; J gene: TRBJ2-7; clone size: few; CDR3 DNA: TGTGCCAGCAGCTTTAGGGGGACAGACTACGAGCAGTACTTC; CDR3 protein: CASSFRGTDYEQYF
V gene: TRBV5-4; D gene: .; CDR3 length: 15; J gene: TRBJ1-1; clone size: .; CDR3 DNA: TGTGCCAGCAGCTCGGCGGGCAGCGTGAACACTGAAGCTTTCTTT; CDR3 protein: CASSSAGSVNTEAFF
V gene: TRBV2; D gene: TRBD2; CDR3 length: 13; J gene: TRBJ2-1; clone size: .; CDR3 DNA: TGTGCCAGCCGGTGGGAGGGAAGTGGTGAGCAGTTCTTC; CDR3 protein: CASRWEGSGEQFF
V gene: TRBV6-1; D gene: .; CDR3 length: 15; J gene: TRBJ1-1; clone size: .; CDR3 DNA: TGTGCCAGCAGTGAACCTGGGGGATCACAGACTGAAGCTTTCTTT; CDR3 protein: CASSEPGGSQTEAFF
V gene: TRBV5-1; D gene: TRBD2; CDR3 length: 16; J gene: TRBJ2-1; clone size: .; CDR3 DNA: TGCGCCAGCAGCTTAATAGCGGGGGGTTCCTACAATGAGCAGTTCTTC; CDR3 protein: CASSLIAGGSYNEQFF
V gene: TRBV11-3; D gene: .; CDR3 length: 15; J gene: TRBJ1-1; clone size: .; CDR3 DNA: TGTGCCAGCAGCGACAGTTGGGGGGCCGACACTGAAGCTTTCTTT; CDR3 protein: CASSDSWGADTEAFF
V gene: TRBV5-6; D gene: TRBD1; CDR3 length: 16; J gene: TRBJ2-5; clone size: .; CDR3 DNA: TGTGCCAGCAGCTTGATGACAGGGGGCCTTCAAGAGACCCAGTACTTC; CDR3 protein: CASSLMTGGLQETQYF